This TCR beta chain was identified in a study of blood T cell repertoires in COVID-19. Study-level background: T cells, B-cell-depleted T cells, or PBMCs provided the cDNA or gDNA that served as material.

Sequencing used immunoSEQ multiplex PCR; TCRdb keeps in-frame clones, though not all of them. The repertoire holds fewer than 200,000 clones, with 84% as singletons. J lost 9 bases, V lost 1 base, and 5 bases had no gene match. The CDR3 is 14 amino acids. Germline V CDR1 and CDR2: SGHVS, FNYEAQ. Sequencing was done on a sample of peripheral blood. The TCR comes from a man aged 35-49 years who had recovered from COVID-19. The chain couples TRBV7-6 to TRBJ2-1; the match to TRBD1 covers 8 bases. The CDR3 loop is CASSLDDRGGEQFF. Here the CDR3 DNA reads TGTGCCAGCAGCTTAGACGACAGGGGCGGTGAGCAGTTCTTC.